The T cell receptor (beta chain) described here comes from a study of CD8 T cells in Susac syndrome. Roughly 0.45 to 1 ug RNA was reverse transcribed with random hexamers. In TCRdb, the immunoSEQ multiplex PCR reads were re-called with MiXCR into one record per CDR3 protein. The sample holds about 300,000 distinct CDR3 sequences, 85% seen once. The CDR3 is 13 residues long. Trimming stripped 5 bases from V and 4 bases from J, with 11 bases between. The germline gives CDR1 SGHAT, CDR2 FQNNGV. The sample consisted of CD8+ T cells from PBMCs. This sequence was found in a human donor with multiple sclerosis. The V call is TRBV11-2, the J call TRBJ1-1; no reliable D call. The CDR3 DNA is TGTGCCAGCAGCCCTGATGGACGCACTGAAGCTTTCTTT. The encoded protein is CASSPDGRTEAFF.